This is a list of T cell receptor beta chains from one sample in a study of blood T cell repertoires in COVID-19. TCRdb's table, derived via immunoSEQ multiplex PCR, lists solely in-frame clones and lacks some. Of 200,000 or so clones in the sample, approximately 80% are singletons; the top ten hold over 7%. Sequenced: PBMCs or T cells enriched from blood (not recorded which). The receptors here all came from a woman in her thirties or forties with acute COVID-19. The CDR3 runs from the conserved cysteine through the conserved F or W.

v_call cdr3_aa
TRBV18 CASSPPITSGDPDLETQYF
TRBV4-1 CASSQGLGDIGEKLFF
TRBV6-5 CASSYQRQGSNSPLHF
TRBV19 CASSIMTGEQFF
TRBV3-1/TRBV3-2 CASSRGQGFGYTF
TRBV7-2 CASSLGTSGRGYEQYF
TRBV6-5 CASSPTLQGSAFF
TRBV7-8 CASSATRSGNQPQHF
TRBV27 CASSLRASYNEQFF
TRBV7-9 CASSLIGDRGYEQYF